This TCR beta chain was sequenced during a study of CD8 T cells in Susac syndrome. Bulk CD8+ and CD4+ cells came from magnetic negative isolation; CD8+ TEMRA by FACS. V lost 1 base to trimming and J lost 4 bases, with 17 bases between them. The CDR3 extends over 16 amino acids. Germline loops: CDR1 SQVTM, CDR2 ANQGSEA. RNA totalling about 0.45 to 1 ug underwent reverse transcription with random hexamers. TCRdb reprocessed the immunoSEQ multiplex PCR reads with MiXCR, giving one entry per CDR3 protein. The sample shows under 250,000 distinct CDR3 sequences, 85% to 95% of them seen only once. The origin of this receptor is a human donor with multiple sclerosis. V usage is TRBV29-1 and J usage is TRBJ2-4, with D tentatively TRBD2 (5 bases). The sample comprised CD4+ T cells from PBMCs. The CDR3 bases are TGCAGCGTTGAAGCCGACCTGGTCCGGGGAAAAAACATTCAGTACTTC. Protein product: CSVEADLVRGKNIQYF.